The sequence of this TCR beta chain was determined in a study of blood T cells in healthy people across ages. General study results and limits: Investigators treated diversity estimates from one million T cells as underestimates.

V was clipped by 11 bases and J by 1 base, with 20 bases between them. The CDR3 totals 15 residues. Germline loops: CDR1 MNHNS, CDR2 SASEGT. About this clonotype: The antigen is undetermined.

Next came a second PCR, run for 7 to 11 cycles, which used a sample-barcoded 5' primer along with a J-beta primer mix. TCRdb redid the calling of the 5' RACE reads with MiXCR, one entry per CDR3 protein. In the table there are about 1.6 million distinct CDR3 sequences, approximately 32% of which are singletons. This clonotype was sampled from a woman aged 25 to 39 in good health. The genes are TRBV6-1 and TRBJ1-2; a possible D gene is TRBD1 (6 bases). The sequencing input was blood. The CDR3: CAGHKTGQYNYGYTF. Written as DNA, the CDR3 is TGTGCCGGCCATAAGACCGGACAGTATAACTATGGCTACACCTTC.